The 16 T cell receptor beta chains in this list originate from one sample, sequenced in a study of blood T cell repertoires in COVID-19 (dated by TCRdb to 2020 to 2022). The library was obtained by the immunoSEQ multiplex PCR assay. What TCRdb holds here is the immuneACCESS table cut down to in-frame rearrangements. Part of the clones is not present; checked against another copy, under half of the missing clones reflect an unresolved V gene, and the others are unexplained. In all, the sample holds 200,000 to 250,000 clones, and just under 85% of those were seen once. The top ten hold about 1.3% of the sample. The sample was PBMCs or T cells enriched from blood (not recorded which). The source is a woman aged 40 to 50 with acute COVID-19.

This clone was detected only a few times. The chain has TRBV4-1 and TRBJ2-3; a possible D gene is TRBD1 (6 bases). Trimming pared 1 base from V and 1 base from J, leaving 15 bases between. Germline-derived CDR1 and CDR2 are MGHRA and YSYEKL. There are 17 residues in the CDR3. The CDR3 reads CASSQGETGHRTDTQYF. DNA of the CDR3: TGCGCCAGCAGCCAAGGGGAAACGGGACACCGCACAGATACGCAGTATTTT.

This sequence joins TRBV27 and TRBJ2-7; 7 nucleotides align to TRBD1. This CDR3 has 17 residues. The germline V gene encodes CDR1 MNHEY and CDR2 SMNVEV (reference sequence). With 2 bases clipped from V and 1 base from J, the junction kept 11 bases outside the gene matches. CDR3 sequence reads: CASSLVPRGKYSYEQYF. Here the CDR3 DNA reads TGTGCCAGCAGTTTAGTCCCCAGGGGGAAATATTCCTACGAGCAGTACTTC.

This chain links TRBV30 with TRBJ2-2; 12 nucleotides align to TRBD2. This CDR3 spans 17 amino acids. With 2 bases clipped from V and 1 base from J, the junction kept 5 bases outside the gene matches. Germline-derived CDR1 and CDR2 are GTSNPN and SVGIG (reference sequence). CDR3 sequence (DNA): TGTGCCTGGAGTCGCACTAGCGGGGGGATGAACACCGGGGAGCTGTTTTTT. Its translation is CAWSRTSGGMNTGELFF.

The chain uses TRBV4-3 and TRBJ2-5; possibly TRBD2 for D (6 bases). The germline V and J ends were trimmed by 0 bases and 7 bases, with 15 bases remaining between them. Germline V lookup: CDR1 LGHNA, CDR2 YSLEER. There are 15 residues in the CDR3. This chain's CDR3 is CASSQDGTGGGTQYF. CDR3 sequence (DNA): TGCGCCAGCAGCCAAGATGGTACCGGGGGAGGGACCCAGTACTTC.

The chain combines TRBV5-6 with TRBJ1-4, with 8 nucleotides matching TRBD1. This CDR3 spans 15 amino acids. V gave up 3 bases and J gave up 8 bases; unmatched junction bases: 9. Per germline, CDR1 SGHDT and CDR2 YYEEEE. As DNA, the CDR3 is TGTGCCAGCAGCTCTCCGAGGACAGGGCGAGAAAAACTGTTTTTT. Translating it yields CASSSPRTGREKLFF. Filled out from reference TRBV5-6 and TRBJ1-4, the complete variable domain reads DAGVTQSPTHLIKTRGQQVTLRCSPKSGHDTVSWYQQALGQGPQFIFQYYEEEERQRGNFPDRFSGHQFPNYSSELNVNALLLGDSALYLCASSSPRTGREKLFFGSGTQLSVL.

CDR3 nucleotides: TGTGCCAGCAGCTTAGGAGGCGGGGTGGGGAACACTGAAGCTTTCTTT. Protein sequence: CASSLGGGVGNTEAFF. The V gene is TRBV7-2, the J gene TRBJ1-1; D gene ambiguous. V shed 1 base and J shed 1 base, with 13 bases lying between them. The CDR3 covers 16 residues. Germline CDR1 is SGHTA and CDR2 is FQGNSA.

The DNA of the CDR3 is TGCGCCAGCAGCTCCTTCGGACAGTACGAGCAGTACTTC. Its protein is CASSSFGQYEQYF. J is TRBJ2-7 and V is TRBV5-1; TRBD1 might be the D (6 bases). V lost 3 bases and J lost 4, with 11 bases in between. The CDR3 is made up of 13 amino acids. Germline CDR1 SGHRS, CDR2 YFSETQ.

The V gene is TRBV5-1, the J gene TRBJ2-2; 7 bases are a match to TRBD1. V lost 3 bases to trimming and J lost 0 bases; unmatched junction nucleotides: 2. The V gene's germline CDR1 is SGHRS and CDR2 YFSETQ. The CDR3 is made up of 15 amino acids. CDR3 amino acids: CASSWTGPNTGELFF. The DNA of the CDR3 is TGCGCCAGCAGCTGGACAGGCCCGAACACCGGGGAGCTGTTTTTT.

This chain connects TRBV9 to TRBJ1-3; no clear D. V lost 0 bases, J lost 0 bases, and 10 bases lay in between. Germline V lookup: CDR1 SGDLS, CDR2 YYNGEE. The CDR3 sequence is 16 residues long. CDR3 in DNA: TGTGCCAGCAGCGTAGAGGAGATTCTCTCTGGAAACACCATATATTTT. The encoded protein is CASSVEEILSGNTIYF.

This chain joins TRBV27 and TRBJ1-2, with D maybe TRBD1 (5 bases). V was clipped by 9 bases and J by 1 base, with 15 bases between them. The CDR3 consists of 14 residues. Germline V gene lookup returns CDR1 MNHEY and CDR2 SMNVEV (reference sequence). The DNA for the CDR3 is TGTGCCAGTGGGCCGACGGGGGATAACTATGGCTACACCTTC. It yields the protein CASGPTGDNYGYTF.

CDR3 loop: CASSPFQRISSYEQYF. DNA of the CDR3: TGTGCCAGCAGCCCCTTTCAGAGGATCAGCTCCTACGAGCAGTACTTC. V and J are TRBV3-1 (or the pseudogene TRBV3-2) and TRBJ2-7; D unclear. CDR1 LGHDT and CDR2 YNNKEL come from the germline V gene (reference sequence). The CDR3 covers 16 residues. The V and J ends lost 4 bases and 0 bases respectively, with 16 bases between them.

The rearrangement links TRBV28 to TRBJ1-5, with D maybe TRBD1 (5 bases). Germline CDR1 is MDHEN and CDR2 is SYDVKM. The CDR3 loop spans 16 amino acids. Trimming removed 2 bases at V and 1 base at J, with 12 bases between. The CDR3 bases are TGTGCCAGCAGTTTAGGGGCGTTGGAAAGCAATCAGCCCCAGCATTTT. This codes for CASSLGALESNQPQHF.

This chain connects TRBV5-1 to TRBJ2-2, with TRBD2 matching over 7 bases. The germline gives CDR1 SGHRS, CDR2 YFSETQ. Trimming cost V 7 bases and J 1 base; bases outside gene matches: 4. The CDR3 extends over 14 amino acids. The CDR3 nucleotides read TGCGCCAGCCGTCGGGAGGTGAACACCGGGGAGCTGTTTTTT. Translation gives CASRREVNTGELFF.

The V and J genes are TRBV18 and TRBJ1-6; 8 nucleotides line up with TRBD1. Germline V lookup: CDR1 KGHSH, CDR2 LQKENI. This CDR3 has 15 residues. Trimming took 6 bases from V and 10 from J; bases not matched to a gene: 11. The CDR3 sequence is CASSTQGQGSSPLHF. The CDR3 DNA sequence: TGTGCCAGCTCTACCCAAGGACAGGGAAGCTCACCCCTCCACTTT. Filled out from reference TRBV18 and TRBJ1-6, the complete variable domain reads NAGVMQNPRHLVRRRGQEARLRCSPMKGHSHVYWYRQLPEEGLKFMVYLQKENIIDESGMPKERFSAEFPKEGPSILRIQQVVRGDSAAYFCASSTQGQGSSPLHFGNGTRLTVT.

This clone was detected only a few times. Different DNA sequences within this sample yield the same CDR3. The V call is TRBV4-1, the J call TRBJ2-1, with 11 bases aligning to TRBD2. The CDR3 runs 16 residues. V was clipped by 4 bases and J by 3 bases; unmatched bases: 5. Germline CDR1 and CDR2: MGHRA and YSYEKL. This chain's CDR3 is CASSLSGTSGYNEQFF. In nucleotides, the CDR3 is TGCGCCAGCAGCCTCTCCGGGACTAGCGGCTACAATGAGCAGTTCTTC.

The rearrangement joins TRBV27 to TRBJ2-3; 8 bases match TRBD2. The CDR3 is 15 amino acids. Per the germline V gene, CDR1 is MNHEY and CDR2 is SMNVEV (reference sequence). V shed 6 bases, J shed 0 bases, and the junction held 5 bases outside the gene matches. CDR3 in amino acids: CASSSGLGSTDTQYF. DNA for the CDR3: TGTGCCAGCAGCTCGGGACTAGGTAGCACAGATACGCAGTATTTT.